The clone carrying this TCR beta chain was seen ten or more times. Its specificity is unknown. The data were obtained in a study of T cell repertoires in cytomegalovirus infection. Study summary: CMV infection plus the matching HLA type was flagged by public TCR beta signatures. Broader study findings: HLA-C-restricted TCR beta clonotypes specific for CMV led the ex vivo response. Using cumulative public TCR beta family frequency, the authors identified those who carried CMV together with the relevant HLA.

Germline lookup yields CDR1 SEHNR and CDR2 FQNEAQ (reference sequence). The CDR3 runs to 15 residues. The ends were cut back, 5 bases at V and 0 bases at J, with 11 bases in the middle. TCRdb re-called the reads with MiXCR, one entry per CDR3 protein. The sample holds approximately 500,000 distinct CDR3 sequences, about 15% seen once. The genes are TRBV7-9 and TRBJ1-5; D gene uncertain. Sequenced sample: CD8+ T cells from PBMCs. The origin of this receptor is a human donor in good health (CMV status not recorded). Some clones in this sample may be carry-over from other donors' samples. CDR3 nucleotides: TGTGCCAGCAGCCCCCTAAGTTATAGCAATCAGCCCCAGCATTTT. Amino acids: CASSPLSYSNQPQHF.